Each of the 30 T cell receptor beta chains below was sequenced from the same sample in a study of Ad26.COV2.S vaccination and SARS-CoV-2 variants. Treatment noted: around 19 received Ad26.COV2.S at low or high dose, single or two shots; about five received placebo; per-sample allocation not given. Samples analyzed were those drawn on day 63 after the first vaccine or placebo injection. Profiling relied on immunoSEQ multiplex PCR, and the TCRdb table lists in-frame clones only, not all of them. The sample yields about 440,000 clones, 87% seen once. The sample was peripheral blood, taken in a trial of Ad26.COV2.S vaccine versus placebo. The receptors here all came from a person between 18 and 59 years old who received the Ad26.COV2.S COVID-19 vaccine or a placebo.

The chain joins TRBV10-3 to TRBJ2-3; tentatively, D is TRBD2 (6 bases). From germline, CDR1 is ENHRY and CDR2 SYGVKD. CDR3 size: 13 residues. Trimming cost V 6 bases and J 4 bases, with 11 bases left between them. CDR3 coding DNA: TGTGCCATCAGCAGCGGACTATCAGATACGCAGTATTTT. This encodes CAISSGLSDTQYF.

The chain recombines TRBV29-1 with TRBJ2-3; perhaps D is TRBD1 or TRBD2 (5 bases each). V dropped 4 bases and J dropped 2 bases, with 13 bases sitting between them. Germline V lookup: CDR1 SQVTM, CDR2 ANQGSEA. This CDR3 is built from 14 residues. The CDR3 spells CSVVGRGATDTQYF. The CDR3 bases are TGCAGCGTTGTGGGCCGGGGCGCCACAGATACGCAGTATTTT.

This clone has just one count. The chain links TRBV19 to TRBJ2-7; 8 bases fit TRBD2. There are 14 residues in the CDR3. Germline CDR1 and CDR2: LNHDA and SQIVND (reference sequence). V was clipped by 3 bases and J by 5 bases; unmatched bases: 6. The chain's CDR3 is CASSISSGSNEQYF. Written as DNA, the CDR3 is TGTGCCAGTAGTATTTCTAGCGGGTCCAACGAGCAGTACTTC. Combining the CDR3 with reference TRBV19 and TRBJ2-7 gives the whole variable domain DGGITQSPKYLFRKEGQNVTLSCEQNLNHDAMYWYRQDPGQGLRLIYYSQIVNDFQKGDIAEGYSVSREKKESFPLTVTSAQKNPTAFYLCASSISSGSNEQYFGPGTRLTVT.

The chain has TRBV14 and TRBJ2-1; 8 nucleotides line up with TRBD1. V shed 0 bases and J 7 bases; nucleotides not matched to a gene: 8. The CDR3 totals 16 residues. The germline V gene encodes CDR1 SGHDN and CDR2 FVKESK. DNA of the CDR3: TGTGCCAGCAGCCAAGATCTACGGACAGGGTTGAATGAGCAGTTCTTC. This gives the protein CASSQDLRTGLNEQFF.

As for this clone: At one end the junction does not follow the germline gene, possibly because of a read error. This chain links TRBV6-1 with TRBJ2-7, with 10 nucleotides matching TRBD1. The CDR3 consists of 18 residues. Germline V gives CDR1 MNHNS, CDR2 SASEGT. CDR3 DNA: TGTGCCAGCACTGAACTACCGCCCGGGACAGGGGACATCTACGAGCAGTACTTC. Translation gives CASTELPPGTGDIYEQYF.

The chain is built from TRBV28 and TRBJ1-1; tentative D call: TRBD1 (6 bases). V dropped 7 bases and J dropped 4 bases, with 19 bases sitting between them. The germline gives CDR1 MDHEN, CDR2 SYDVKM. The CDR3 spans 15 residues. CDR3 coding DNA: TGTGCCAGCAAACGACGGTCCCAGGGGCGCACTGAAGCTTTCTTT. Residues: CASKRRSQGRTEAFF.

The rearrangement links TRBV29-1 to TRBJ2-1; maybe TRBD2 (6 bases). The CDR3 sequence is 17 residues long. Germline CDR1 SQVTM, CDR2 ANQGSEA. The ends were cut back, 7 bases at V and 0 bases at J, with 22 bases in the middle. Here the CDR3 DNA reads TGCAGCGGGGGAGGACCGGGAACTAGAAGCTCCTACAATGAGCAGTTCTTC. Protein: CSGGGPGTRSSYNEQFF.

V and J are TRBV7-2 and TRBJ2-1, with no clear D. V was pared by 4 bases and J by 15 bases, with 19 bases between. The CDR3 runs 13 residues. From germline, CDR1 is SGHTA and CDR2 FQGNSA. CDR3 loop: CASSSHLSADLFF. In DNA, the CDR3 is TGTGCCAGCAGCTCCCACCTAAGCGCCGACCTGTTCTTC.

The chain links TRBV2 to TRBJ1-1; maybe TRBD1 (5 bases). The CDR3 totals 15 residues. V was shortened by 6 bases and J by 1 base, with 15 bases between the two germline ends. Per germline, CDR1 SNHLY and CDR2 FYNNEI. The CDR3 loop is CASSRLGGENTEAFF. As DNA, the CDR3 is TGTGCCAGCAGCCGCTTGGGAGGGGAGAACACTGAAGCTTTCTTT. The whole variable domain, filled in from reference TRBV2 and TRBJ1-1, reads EPEVTQTPSHQVTQMGQEVILRCVPISNHLYFYWYRQILGQKVEFLVSFYNNEISEKSEIFDDQFSVERPDGSNFTLKIRSTKLEDSAMYFCASSRLGGENTEAFFGQGTRLTVV.

The chain has TRBV7-3 and TRBJ2-3, with 11 bases matching TRBD2. Germline loops: CDR1 SGHTA, CDR2 FQGTGA. The CDR3 consists of 13 residues. Trimming removed 7 bases from V and 6 bases from J; junction bases left unmatched: 3. CDR3 nucleotide sequence: TGTGCCAGCAAATTAGCGGGAGGGGATACGCAGTATTTT. Residues: CASKLAGGDTQYF.

The table lists this clone with a few counts. J is TRBJ2-7 and V is TRBV7-8; possible D gene TRBD1, 6 bases. Germline CDR1 reads SGHVS; CDR2 reads FQNEAQ. The CDR3 is 15 residues long. V lost 5 bases, J lost 0 bases, and 14 bases lay in between. CDR3 loop: CASSLDRDNSYEQYF. In DNA form, the CDR3 reads TGTGCCAGCAGCCTTGACCGGGACAACTCCTACGAGCAGTACTTC.

This CDR3 is CASSLDGGRYNEQFF. The CDR3 DNA reads as TGTGCCAGCAGCTTAGACGGAGGCAGGTACAATGAGCAGTTCTTC. V gene TRBV7-2 combines with J gene TRBJ2-1, with D possibly matching TRBD2 (5 bases). The CDR3 totals 15 residues. Trimming took 1 base from V and 4 from J, leaving 11 bases between them. CDR1 is SGHTA, CDR2 FQGNSA, per germline.

The rearrangement links TRBV11-2 to TRBJ2-7, with TRBD1 identical over 9 bases. CDR1 SGHAT and CDR2 FQNNGV come from the germline V gene. The CDR3 has 13 residues. V lost 5 bases and J lost 6; bases outside the gene matches: 5. The DNA of the CDR3 is TGTGCCAGCAGCGTGGACAGGGGAGGCGAGCAGTACTTC. Amino acids: CASSVDRGGEQYF. Using reference TRBV11-2 and TRBJ2-7 for the parts outside the CDR3, the full variable domain is EAGVAQSPRYKIIEKRQSVAFWCNPISGHATLYWYQQILGQGPKLLIQFQNNGVVDDSQLPKDRFSAERLKGVDSTLKIQPAKLEDSAVYLCASSVDRGGEQYFGPGTRLTVT.

The rearrangement links TRBV5-1 to TRBJ2-5, with D uncertain. Deletions cut 4 bases from V and 2 bases from J, with 9 bases between. The germline gives CDR1 SGHRS, CDR2 YFSETQ. The length of the CDR3 is 13 residues. The DNA for the CDR3 is TGCGCCAGCAGCCCTGAGGCGCAAGAGACCCAGTACTTC. Translated, it gives CASSPEAQETQYF.

About this clone itself: Other DNA sequences in the same sample also yield this CDR3. V and J are TRBV29-1 and TRBJ2-7; no firm D call. The CDR3 covers 12 residues. Trimming cost V 1 base and J 2 bases, with 6 bases left between them. CDR1 SQVTM and CDR2 ANQGSEA come from the germline V gene. CDR3 in DNA: TGCAGCGTTGAAGGACGGACCTACGAGCAGTACTTC. This encodes CSVEGRTYEQYF.

This clone was observed a few times. CDR3 amino acids: CASSSKFPELGNNEQFF. In DNA, the CDR3 is TGTGCCAGCAGCTCAAAGTTTCCAGAGTTAGGCAACAATGAGCAGTTCTTC. The chain carries TRBV7-9 and TRBJ2-1; no clear D. V was clipped by 4 bases and J by 5 bases, with 21 bases between them. There are 17 residues in the CDR3. Germline V gives CDR1 SEHNR, CDR2 FQNEAQ (reference sequence).

The genes are TRBV6-5 and TRBJ2-3; D is ambiguous. V shed 5 bases and J shed 8 bases, with 8 bases lying between them. The length of the CDR3 is 11 residues. From germline, CDR1 is MNHEY and CDR2 SVGAGI. The CDR3 reads CASSTATTQYF. The CDR3, as DNA: TGTGCCAGCAGTACCGCGACTACGCAGTATTTT.

This rearrangement joins TRBV29-1 to TRBJ2-1, with D perhaps matching TRBD1 or TRBD2 (7 bases each). The CDR3 covers 14 residues. V lost 3 bases, J lost 7 bases, and 16 bases lay in between. CDR1 is SQVTM and CDR2 is ANQGSEA in the germline V gene. The DNA of the CDR3 is TGCAGCGTTGACAGGGGGGGCATTACGAATGAGCAGTTCTTC. It is translated as CSVDRGGITNEQFF.

This chain connects TRBV4-3 to TRBJ2-7; 10 nucleotides line up with TRBD2. The J segment lost 2 bases and the V segment lost 2 bases, leaving 15 bases of the junction unmatched. The CDR3 length is 19 residues. The germline gives CDR1 LGHNA, CDR2 YSLEER. Here the CDR3 reads CASSQSLAGGYTLAYEQYF. The CDR3 DNA is TGCGCCAGCAGCCAAAGTTTAGCGGGAGGATACACCCTAGCCTACGAGCAGTACTTC.

The chain uses TRBV7-2 and TRBJ2-2; a weak D match, TRBD1 (5 bases). Germline lookup yields CDR1 SGHTA and CDR2 FQGNSA. V lost 6 bases, J lost 6 bases, and 11 bases lay in between. CDR3 size: 13 residues. CDR3 loop: CASSRAGSGELFF. The CDR3 coding sequence is TGTGCCAGCAGTCGAGCAGGGTCCGGGGAGCTGTTTTTT.

The rearrangement uses TRBV19 and TRBJ2-2; perhaps TRBD2 as D (5 bases). Germline-derived CDR1 and CDR2 are LNHDA and SQIVND (reference sequence). The CDR3 sequence is 14 residues long. Trimming took 3 bases from V and 6 from J, leaving 11 bases between them. In nucleotides, the CDR3 is TGTGCCAGTAGTATGAGGGTTAAGGCCGGGGAGCTGTTTTTT. Translation: CASSMRVKAGELFF. The complete variable domain, with remaining parts taken from reference TRBV19 and TRBJ2-2, reads DGGITQSPKYLFRKEGQNVTLSCEQNLNHDAMYWYRQDPGQGLRLIYYSQIVNDFQKGDIAEGYSVSREKKESFPLTVTSAQKNPTAFYLCASSMRVKAGELFFGEGSRLTVL.

The V call is TRBV3-1 (or the pseudogene TRBV3-2), the J call TRBJ2-1; D may be TRBD1 (6 bases). V lost 3 bases and J 6 bases, leaving 27 bases between the germline ends. CDR1 is LGHDT and CDR2 is YNNKEL in the germline V gene (reference sequence). The CDR3 has 19 residues. The CDR3 is CASSHVSRGFARVSNEQFF. The CDR3 DNA follows: TGTGCCAGCAGCCATGTTTCCAGGGGCTTCGCCCGGGTAAGCAATGAGCAGTTCTTC.

The rearrangement uses TRBV15 and TRBJ1-4, with a possible D match to TRBD1 (5 bases). CDR1 is LNHNV, CDR2 YYDKDF, per germline (reference sequence). The V end was cut by 0 bases, the J end by 2 bases, with 10 bases between. This CDR3 comprises 16 residues. CDR3 sequence reads: CATSRDRTPTNEKLFF. In DNA, the CDR3 is TGTGCCACCAGCAGAGATCGGACACCCACTAATGAAAAACTGTTTTTT. The complete variable domain, with remaining parts taken from reference TRBV15 and TRBJ1-4, reads DAMVIQNPRYQVTQFGKPVTLSCSQTLNHNVMYWYQQKSSQAPKLLFHYYDKDFNNEADTPDNFQSRRPNTSFCFLDIRSPGLGDTAMYLCATSRDRTPTNEKLFFGSGTQLSVL.

As concerns this clone: This sample also contains other DNA sequences that code for the same CDR3. The rearrangement uses TRBV29-1 and TRBJ2-7, with 15 bases that match TRBD2. The germline gives CDR1 SQVTM, CDR2 ANQGSEA. This CDR3 is 12 amino acids long. The trim removed 7 bases at V and 7 bases at J, leaving 2 bases unmatched. CDR3 nucleotide sequence: TGCAGCGGCGGACTAGCGGGAGGGGAGCAGTACTTC. The encoded protein is CSGGLAGGEQYF.

This clone occurred once. The gene calls are TRBV18 and TRBJ2-5; no firm D call. Trimming stripped 8 bases from V and 5 bases from J, with 12 bases between. This CDR3 has 12 amino acids. Germline V gene lookup returns CDR1 KGHSH and CDR2 LQKENI. The CDR3 nucleotides read TGTGCCAGCACCTACGGGTCGGAGACCCAGTACTTC. Translated, it gives CASTYGSETQYF.

This clone was recorded a few times. J is TRBJ1-6 and V is TRBV4-3; a weak D match, TRBD1 (6 bases). Germline CDR1 is LGHNA and CDR2 is YSLEER. This CDR3 has 17 amino acids. Trimming took 3 bases from V and 7 from J, leaving 19 bases between them. The CDR3 DNA follows: TGCGCCAGCAGCCAGGCTCGCCCGGGGACACCAAATTCACCCCTCCACTTT. Its protein is CASSQARPGTPNSPLHF.

The chain uses TRBV28 and TRBJ2-3; 13 nucleotides match TRBD2. The length of the CDR3 is 17 residues. The germline V gene has CDR1 MDHEN and CDR2 SYDVKM. Trimming cost V 2 bases and J 3 bases; bases outside gene matches: 5. The DNA for the CDR3 is TGTGCCAGCAGTTTAGGGACTAGCGGGACATCAACAGATACGCAGTATTTT. Protein sequence: CASSLGTSGTSTDTQYF.

This chain uses TRBV28 with TRBJ1-2; TRBD1 matches at 8 bases. Germline V gene data show CDR1 as MDHEN and CDR2 as SYDVKM. There are 13 residues in the CDR3. Germline trimming cut 5 bases from V and 7 bases from J; bases unmatched to any gene: 6. The CDR3 DNA reads as TGTGCCAGCAGTACCCCTGGACAGGGTGGCTACACCTTC. The encoded protein is CASSTPGQGGYTF.

The V call is TRBV10-1, the J call TRBJ2-5, with no clear D. Germline CDR1 is WNHNN and CDR2 is SYGVQD (reference sequence). Trimming stripped 8 bases from V and 2 bases from J, with 6 bases between. This CDR3 contains 11 residues. The DNA for the CDR3 is TGCGCCAGCCCTAGTCAAGAGACCCAGTACTTC. It codes for CASPSQETQYF.

The V and J genes are TRBV1 and TRBJ2-7; the table calls TRBD2, which could not be checked here. TRBV1 is termed a pseudogene. The CDR3 sequence is 16 residues long. The CDR3 sequence: CTSSLGPGRAPYEQYF. Written as DNA, the CDR3 is TGCACCAGCAGCCTAGGCCCCGGGCGGGCCCCCTACGAGCAGTACTTC.